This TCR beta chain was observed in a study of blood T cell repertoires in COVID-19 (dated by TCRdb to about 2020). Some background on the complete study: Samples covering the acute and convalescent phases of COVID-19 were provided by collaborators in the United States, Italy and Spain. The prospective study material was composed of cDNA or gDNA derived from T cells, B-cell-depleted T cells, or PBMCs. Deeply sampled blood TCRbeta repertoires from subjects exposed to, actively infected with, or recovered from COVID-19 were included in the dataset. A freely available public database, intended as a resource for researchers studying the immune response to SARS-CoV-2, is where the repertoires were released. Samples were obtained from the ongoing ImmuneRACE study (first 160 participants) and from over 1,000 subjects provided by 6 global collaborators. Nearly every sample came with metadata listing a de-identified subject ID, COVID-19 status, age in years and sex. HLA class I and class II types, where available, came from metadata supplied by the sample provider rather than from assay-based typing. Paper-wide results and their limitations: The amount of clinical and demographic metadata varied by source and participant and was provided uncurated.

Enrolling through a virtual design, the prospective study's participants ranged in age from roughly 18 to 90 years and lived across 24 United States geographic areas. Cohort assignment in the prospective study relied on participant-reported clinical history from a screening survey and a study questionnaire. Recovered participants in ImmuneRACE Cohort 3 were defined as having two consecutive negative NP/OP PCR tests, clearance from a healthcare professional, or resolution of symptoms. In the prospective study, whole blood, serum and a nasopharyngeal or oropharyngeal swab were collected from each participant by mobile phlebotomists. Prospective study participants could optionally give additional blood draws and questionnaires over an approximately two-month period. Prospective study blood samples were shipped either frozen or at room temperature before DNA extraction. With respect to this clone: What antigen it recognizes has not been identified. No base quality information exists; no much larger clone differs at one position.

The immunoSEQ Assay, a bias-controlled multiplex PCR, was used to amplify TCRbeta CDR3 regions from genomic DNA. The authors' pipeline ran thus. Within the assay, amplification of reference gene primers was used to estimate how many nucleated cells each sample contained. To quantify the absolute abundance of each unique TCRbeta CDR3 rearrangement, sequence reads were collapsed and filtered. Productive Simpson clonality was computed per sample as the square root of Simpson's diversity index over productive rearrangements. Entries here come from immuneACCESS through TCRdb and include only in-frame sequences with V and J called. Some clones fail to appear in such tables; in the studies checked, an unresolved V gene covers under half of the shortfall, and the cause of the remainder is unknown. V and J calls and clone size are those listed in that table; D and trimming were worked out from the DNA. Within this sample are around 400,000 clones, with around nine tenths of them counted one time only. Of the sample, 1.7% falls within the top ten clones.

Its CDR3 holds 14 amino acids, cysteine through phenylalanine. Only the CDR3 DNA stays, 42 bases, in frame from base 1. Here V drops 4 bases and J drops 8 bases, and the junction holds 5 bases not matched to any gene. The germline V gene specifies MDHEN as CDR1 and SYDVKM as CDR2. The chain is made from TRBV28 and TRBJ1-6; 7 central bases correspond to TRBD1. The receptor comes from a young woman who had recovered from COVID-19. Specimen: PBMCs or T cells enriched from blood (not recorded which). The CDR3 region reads CASSYRGLDSPLHF. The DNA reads TGTGCCAGCAGTTACAGGGGTTTGGATTCACCCCTCCACTTT. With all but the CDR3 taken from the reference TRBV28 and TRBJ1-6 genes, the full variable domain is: DVKVTQSSRYLVKRTGEKVFLECVQDMDHENMFWYRQDPGLGLRLIYFSYDVKMKEKGDIPEGYSVSREKKERFSLILESASTNQTSMYLCASSYRGLDSPLHFGNGTRLTVT.